These T cell receptor beta chains were read from a single sample in a study of T cells in Graves' hyperthyroidism and ophthalmopathy. TCRdb fed the multiplex PCR reads into MiXCR, producing one record per CDR3 protein. This sample carries fewer than 750,000 distinct CDR3 sequences, roughly 15% of them seen once, and the ten largest clones take under 15%. Sequences were obtained from blood. All receptors come from a woman aged 50 to 60 with Graves' ophthalmopathy. CDR3s include the opening cysteine and the closing phenylalanine or tryptophan. A D gene is named only where the DNA matches it firmly. Only some rows state a clone size, as once, few, many or a class for expanded clones.

CDR3nt: TGCAGCGCCCGACAGGGTTCTCAGCCCCAGCATTTT
CDR3aa: CSARQGSQPQHF
abundance: many
d_gene: TRBD1
j_gene: TRBJ1-5
v_gene: TRBV29-1
len: 12

CDR3nt: TGTGCCACCAGCAGAGATGTAGGGGGGGGCGATTCACCCCTCCACTTT
CDR3aa: CATSRDVGGGDSPLHF
abundance: many
d_gene: -
j_gene: TRBJ1-6
v_gene: TRBV15
len: 16

CDR3nt: TGTGCCTGGAGTGGGGGTTCGGGTGCCACCATATATTTT
CDR3aa: CAWSGGSGATIYF
abundance: -
d_gene: -
j_gene: TRBJ1-3
v_gene: TRBV30
len: 13

CDR3nt: TGTGCCAGCAGCCCTATCCCGGGACAGGGCCGAGCTTTCTTT
CDR3aa: CASSPIPGQGRAFF
abundance: many
d_gene: TRBD1
j_gene: TRBJ1-1
v_gene: TRBV7-2
len: 14

CDR3nt: TGTGCCAGCAGCTCCGCCAAGGGTAAACCGCCTCTGAACACCGGGGAGCTGTTTTTT
CDR3aa: CASSSAKGKPPLNTGELFF
abundance: many
d_gene: -
j_gene: TRBJ2-2
v_gene: TRBV7-3
len: 19

CDR3nt: TGTGCCTGGAGTGTCGGACGGAGCCCCCGGGAGACCCAGTACTTC
CDR3aa: CAWSVGRSPRETQYF
abundance: many
d_gene: -
j_gene: TRBJ2-5
v_gene: TRBV30
len: 15

CDR3nt: TGTGCCAGTAGTATAAACAGACAAGAGACCCAGTACTTC
CDR3aa: CASSINRQETQYF
abundance: -
d_gene: -
j_gene: TRBJ2-5
v_gene: TRBV19
len: 13

CDR3nt: TGTGCCAGTAGTCCCCGGACCCCGGGGCAGTTCTTC
CDR3aa: CASSPRTPGQFF
abundance: few
d_gene: -
j_gene: TRBJ2-1
v_gene: TRBV19
len: 12

CDR3nt: TGTGCCAGCAGCGTAGCGACCACAGATACGCAGTATTTT
CDR3aa: CASSVATTDTQYF
abundance: few
d_gene: -
j_gene: TRBJ2-3
v_gene: TRBV9
len: 13

CDR3nt: TGTGCCAGCAGTTTAAATTCGGGTCACACAGATACGCAGTATTTT
CDR3aa: CASSLNSGHTDTQYF
abundance: many
d_gene: -
j_gene: TRBJ2-3
v_gene: TRBV28
len: 15

CDR3nt: TGTGCCAGCAGCGAGAGGACAGTCTCCTATAATTCACCCCTCCACTTT
CDR3aa: CASSERTVSYNSPLHF
abundance: -
d_gene: -
j_gene: TRBJ1-6
v_gene: TRBV9
len: 16

CDR3nt: TGCGCCAGCAGCTTGTCGGCGGGAGTAGTATACGAGCAGTACTTC
CDR3aa: CASSLSAGVVYEQYF
abundance: many
d_gene: TRBD2
j_gene: TRBJ2-7
v_gene: TRBV5-1
len: 15

CDR3nt: TGTGCCACCAGTGATTCGACAGGGTACCAGGACAATGAGCAGTTCTTC
CDR3aa: CATSDSTGYQDNEQFF
abundance: few
d_gene: TRBD1
j_gene: TRBJ2-1
v_gene: TRBV24-1
len: 16

CDR3nt: TGTGCCAGCAGCTTAGACAGGGGAGCGTCTGGCTACACCTTC
CDR3aa: CASSLDRGASGYTF
abundance: few
d_gene: TRBD1
j_gene: TRBJ1-2
v_gene: TRBV7-9
len: 14

CDR3nt: TGCGCCAGCAGTGAGGGACCATTCACAGATACGCAGTATTTT
CDR3aa: CASSEGPFTDTQYF
abundance: many
d_gene: -
j_gene: TRBJ2-3
v_gene: TRBV4-3
len: 14

CDR3nt: TGTGCCAGCAGTTGGCTGGGGTTAGCCAAAAACATTCAGTACTTC
CDR3aa: CASSWLGLAKNIQYF
abundance: -
d_gene: -
j_gene: TRBJ2-4
v_gene: TRBV6-4
len: 15

CDR3nt: TGTGCCAGCAGCCTTTGGACAGAGGACTATGGCTACACCTTC
CDR3aa: CASSLWTEDYGYTF
abundance: many
d_gene: -
j_gene: TRBJ1-2
v_gene: TRBV7-2
len: 14

CDR3nt: TGTGCCAGCAGTTATACCGGAGGGACCGTAGCGGATACGCAGTATTTT
CDR3aa: CASSYTGGTVADTQYF
abundance: many
d_gene: -
j_gene: TRBJ2-3
v_gene: TRBV6-1
len: 16

CDR3nt: TGTGCCAGCAGCTTGCCTTATACGGGCGAGCAGTACTTC
CDR3aa: CASSLPYTGEQYF
abundance: many
d_gene: -
j_gene: TRBJ2-7
v_gene: TRBV5-5
len: 13